One and the same sample provided the 12 T cell receptor beta chains below, sequenced in a study of shared T cell receptors in the human thymus. This table comes from immunoSEQ multiplex PCR, and its TCRdb copy is limited to in-frame clones, with some not included. The sample lists 700,000 or so clones, approximately 83% occurring once. These data also featured in a second study, about human thymus T cells.

The source material was thymocytes. The receptors come from a girl less than two years old with a congenital heart defect.

The chain recombines TRBV7-9 with TRBJ2-5, with D maybe TRBD2 (6 bases). This CDR3 comprises 15 residues. The germline V gene has CDR1 SEHNR and CDR2 FQNEAQ (reference sequence). Deletions cut 6 bases from V and 1 base from J, with 15 bases between. The CDR3 DNA reads TGTGCCAGCAGTCACACGCCGGGACTCCAAGAGACCCAGTACTTC. This sequence encodes CASSHTPGLQETQYF.

The chain combines TRBV27 with TRBJ2-7; 7 bases map to TRBD1. V shed 3 bases and J 3 bases; nucleotides not matched to a gene: 8. The CDR3 is 15 residues long. Germline V gene lookup returns CDR1 MNHEY and CDR2 SMNVEV (reference sequence). In DNA form, the CDR3 reads TGTGCCAGCAGTTTCGACCGGGACAGATACTACGAGCAGTACTTC. Residues: CASSFDRDRYYEQYF.

This sequence joins TRBV5-1 and TRBJ2-1; TRBD2 aligns across 8 bases. Germline V lookup: CDR1 SGHRS, CDR2 YFSETQ. Losses at the gene ends were 0 bases for V and 0 bases for J; bases not matched to a gene: 5. The CDR3 loop spans 17 amino acids. In DNA, the CDR3 is TGCGCCAGCAGCTTGGAAGCGAGCGGGAGCTCCTACAATGAGCAGTTCTTC. This gives the protein CASSLEASGSSYNEQFF.

The J gene is TRBJ1-2, the V gene TRBV4-1; D perhaps matches TRBD1 (5 bases). CDR1 and CDR2 (germline): MGHRA, YSYEKL. The CDR3 extends over 16 amino acids. Trimming pared 0 bases from V and 1 base from J, leaving 12 bases between. The chain's CDR3 is CASSQDQGQVNYGYTF. The CDR3 DNA follows: TGCGCCAGCAGCCAAGATCAGGGCCAGGTTAACTATGGCTACACCTTC.

CDR3 amino acids: CASSLDLTLQGMNTEAFF. In nucleotides, the CDR3 is TGTGCCAGCAGCTTAGATCTAACCCTTCAGGGTATGAACACTGAAGCTTTCTTT. The chain employs TRBV11-2 and TRBJ1-1, with D possibly TRBD1 on 5 matching bases. V lost 0 bases and J 0 bases, leaving 17 bases between the germline ends. The germline V gene encodes CDR1 SGHAT and CDR2 FQNNGV. The CDR3 contains 18 residues.

The chain employs TRBV5-1 and TRBJ1-2; D not certain. V was trimmed by 3 bases and J by 2 bases, leaving 26 bases between them. This CDR3 is 19 amino acids long. Germline V gene lookup returns CDR1 SGHRS and CDR2 YFSETQ. The CDR3 bases are TGCGCCAGCAGCTCAACTGGTCTCAGGCGACCTATCCCAAACTATGGCTACACCTTC. This translates into CASSSTGLRRPIPNYGYTF.

The rearrangement joins TRBV27 to TRBJ1-5; tentative D call: TRBD1 (6 bases). Trimming took off 4 bases at V and 8 bases at J, with 15 bases between the two ends. There are 14 residues in the CDR3. Germline V lookup: CDR1 MNHEY, CDR2 SMNVEV (reference sequence). As DNA, the CDR3 is TGTGCCAGCAGTTCGGCAGGGGAGGGAAAGCCCCAGCATTTT. It specifies CASSSAGEGKPQHF.

This clone came up once. V and J are TRBV15 and TRBJ2-7, with D maybe TRBD2 (5 bases). CDR1 is LNHNV, CDR2 YYDKDF, per germline (reference sequence). V was shortened by 4 bases and J by 0 bases, with 19 bases between the two germline ends. This CDR3 comprises 17 residues. CDR3 nucleotide sequence: TGTGCCACCAGCAAGATAGAGGTCGGGGTAGGCTCCTACGAGCAGTACTTC. Its protein is CATSKIEVGVGSYEQYF.

The chain uses TRBV14 and TRBJ2-2; TRBD1 matches 9 bases. CDR1 is SGHDN and CDR2 is FVKESK in the germline V gene. CDR3 length: 17 amino acids. V dropped 7 bases and J dropped 5; count of bases not matched to a gene: 14. The CDR3 sequence is CASNAIPGQGKTGELFF. In DNA form, the CDR3 reads TGTGCCAGCAACGCAATTCCGGGACAGGGAAAGACCGGGGAGCTGTTTTTT.

J is TRBJ1-2 and V is TRBV18, with 8 positions matching TRBD1. V gave up 3 bases and J gave up 4 bases; unmatched junction bases: 10. The CDR3 runs to 16 residues. Looked up from germline, CDR1 is KGHSH and CDR2 is LQKENI. The CDR3 is CASSPYGGQDTYGYTF. In nucleotides, the CDR3 is TGTGCCAGCTCACCTTATGGGGGACAGGATACCTATGGCTACACCTTC.

This chain uses TRBV9 with TRBJ1-1; TRBD1 matches 7 bases. Germline lookup yields CDR1 SGDLS and CDR2 YYNGEE. The CDR3 is made up of 16 amino acids. The V and J ends lost 3 bases and 0 bases, in that order; junction bases with no gene match: 8. The DNA for the CDR3 is TGTGCCAGCAGCGCAGCGCCGGGACAGATGAACACTGAAGCTTTCTTT. Its translation: CASSAAPGQMNTEAFF. The variable domain in full, completed from reference TRBV9 and TRBJ1-1, reads DSGVTQTPKHLITATGQRVTLRCSPRSGDLSVYWYQQSLDQGLQFLIQYYNGEERAKGNILERFSAQQFPDLHSELNLSSLELGDSALYFCASSAAPGQMNTEAFFGQGTRLTVV.

This clone was observed once. The chain recombines TRBV19 with TRBJ1-5; weak D call: TRBD1 (5 bases). CDR1 LNHDA and CDR2 SQIVND come from the germline V gene (reference sequence). Deletions cut 0 bases from V and 5 bases from J, with 11 bases between. This CDR3 spans 15 amino acids. CDR3 DNA: TGTGCCAGTAGTATAGATCCAGGGTTTGATCAGCCCCAGCATTTT. This codes for CASSIDPGFDQPQHF.